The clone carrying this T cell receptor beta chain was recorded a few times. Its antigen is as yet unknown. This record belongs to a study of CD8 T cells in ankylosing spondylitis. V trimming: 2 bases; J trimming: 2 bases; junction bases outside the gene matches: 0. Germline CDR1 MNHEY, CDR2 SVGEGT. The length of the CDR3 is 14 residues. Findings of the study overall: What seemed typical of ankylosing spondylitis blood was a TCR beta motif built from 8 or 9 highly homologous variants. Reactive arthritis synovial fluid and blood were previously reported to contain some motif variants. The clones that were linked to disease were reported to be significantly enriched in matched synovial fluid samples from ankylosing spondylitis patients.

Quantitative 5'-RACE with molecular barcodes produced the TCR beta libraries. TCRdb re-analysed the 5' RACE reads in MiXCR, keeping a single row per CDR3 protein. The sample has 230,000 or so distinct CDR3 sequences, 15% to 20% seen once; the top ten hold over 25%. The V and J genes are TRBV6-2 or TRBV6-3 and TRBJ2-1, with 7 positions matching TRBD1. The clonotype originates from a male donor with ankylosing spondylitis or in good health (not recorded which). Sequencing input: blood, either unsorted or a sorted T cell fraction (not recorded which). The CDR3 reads CASSYRGPYNEQFF. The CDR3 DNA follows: TGTGCCAGCAGTTACAGGGGGCCCTACAATGAGCAGTTCTTC.